The clone carrying this T cell receptor (beta chain) has a single count. The antigen remains undetermined. This specimen comes from a study of shared clonotypes between healthy human individuals. Sorted subsets were amplified in replicate PCRs using 150 to 250 ng DNA, roughly 30,000 T cell genomes. Generated by immunoSEQ multiplex PCR, the TCRdb table keeps only in-frame clones and is missing some. The table has approximately 1,500,000 clones, approximately 98% seen once. Germline assignment: CDR1 KGHSH and CDR2 LQKENI. The CDR3 sequence is 14 residues long. The ends were cut back, 5 bases at V and 0 bases at J, with 8 bases in the middle. Study results and limitations: Non-shared clonotypes displayed generation probabilities falling below those of clonotypes present in all four donors.

The material sequenced was naive CD4+ T cells sorted from blood. The subset denotes: CD45RA+ positively selected. The chain employs TRBV18 and TRBJ1-5; D is possibly TRBD1 (5 bases). The receptor comes from a man in his thirties or forties in good health. The chain's CDR3 is CASSYGTSNQPQHF. Here the CDR3 DNA reads TGTGCCAGCTCATACGGGACTAGCAATCAGCCCCAGCATTTT.